Following are 29 T cell receptor beta chains from one sample sequenced in a study of beta chain features in type 1 diabetes (dated by TCRdb to 2017 to 2018). Library preparation was by the immunoSEQ multiplex PCR assay. The High Capacity cDNA Reverse Transcription Kit was used to reverse transcribe all of the isolated RNA, meaning that expressed TCRB transcripts were what got sequenced. The immuneACCESS repertoire file appears here via TCRdb, limited to in-frame rearrangements. These files lack a portion of the clones; in checked studies, under half of the deficit traces to unresolved V genes, and the cause of the others is not known. This sample comprises about 650,000 clones, around 12% of them detected only once. The ten top clones hold around 0.12% of the sample. Broad study findings and their caveats: Type 1 diabetes patients showed a moderate but significant shortening of TCRB CDR3 length in all four CD4+ subsets.

Their specific antigens are unknown. The sequenced material came from naive CD4+ T cells from blood. The sample's cell subset or site label, decoded: true naive CD4+ T cells. The receptors shown here come from a man aged 25 to 40 with type 1 diabetes.

This clone was counted only a few times. The chain links TRBV29-1 to TRBJ1-1, with D possibly matching TRBD1 (6 bases). Germline CDR1 reads SQVTM; CDR2 reads ANQGSEA. The CDR3 totals 15 residues. V lost 4 bases and J 3 bases, leaving 18 bases between the germline ends. CDR3 in DNA: TGCAGCGTTGGTGGGGACAAACGGTGGGACACTGAAGCTTTCTTT. Its protein product is CSVGGDKRWDTEAFF.

Worth noting for this clone: Other DNA sequences from this sample encode an identical CDR3 as well. The chain combines TRBV9 with TRBJ2-7; 7 bases are shared with TRBD1. CDR1 SGDLS and CDR2 YYNGEE come from the germline V gene. This CDR3 has 14 residues. The ends lost 1 base at V and 4 bases at J; junction bases unmatched: 5. The CDR3 DNA reads as TGTGCCAGCAGCGTACAGGGGGATTCGTACGAGCAGTACTTC. Amino acids: CASSVQGDSYEQYF.

The table lists this clone with a few counts. The chain is built from TRBV2 and TRBJ1-5; no clear D. Trimming removed 1 base from V and 3 bases from J, with 7 bases in between. Germline V CDR1 and CDR2: SNHLY, FYNNEI. The CDR3 sequence is 14 residues long. CDR3 sequence (DNA): TGTGCCAGCAGTGAAGGCAGCACCAATCAGCCCCAGCATTTT. It codes for CASSEGSTNQPQHF.

This clone was recorded a few times. The chain carries TRBV9 and TRBJ1-5; no reliable D call. The CDR3 is 14 amino acids. V lost 3 bases and J lost 9, with 16 bases in between. CDR1 and CDR2 from the germline V gene are SGDLS and YYNGEE. The CDR3 nucleotides read TGTGCCAGCAGCGCAATGGCGGCGGCTTCGCCCCAGCATTTT. Residues: CASSAMAAASPQHF.

This clone occurred a few times. This sequence joins TRBV7-8 and TRBJ2-7, with D unclear. Germline V gene lookup returns CDR1 SGHVS and CDR2 FQNEAQ. Trimming took off 7 bases at V and 5 bases at J, with 9 bases between the two ends. There are 11 residues in the CDR3. The CDR3 spells CASTQANEQYF. DNA of the CDR3: TGTGCCAGCACCCAGGCGAACGAGCAGTACTTC.

The chain employs TRBV7-2 and TRBJ2-7, with 9 nucleotides matching TRBD1. The V segment lost 4 bases and the J segment 0 bases; nucleotides outside the gene matches: 1. The germline V gene encodes CDR1 SGHTA and CDR2 FQGNSA. The CDR3 runs 14 residues. CDR3 nucleotide sequence: TGTGCCAGCAGCTGGGACAGGGACTCCTACGAGCAGTACTTC. This encodes CASSWDRDSYEQYF.

CDR3 sequence: CASSPTGLITDTQYF. CDR3 coding DNA: TGCGCCAGCAGCCCGACCGGACTTATCACAGATACGCAGTATTTT. This sequence joins TRBV4-3 and TRBJ2-3, with D perhaps matching TRBD2 (5 bases). The germline V gene encodes CDR1 LGHNA and CDR2 YSLEER. CDR3 length: 15 amino acids. V lost 4 bases and J 2 bases, leaving 13 bases between the germline ends.

The rearrangement links TRBV28 to TRBJ1-6, with 7 bases that match TRBD1. The V and J ends lost 7 bases and 7 bases, in that order; junction bases with no gene match: 16. This CDR3 has 17 residues. Per germline, CDR1 MDHEN and CDR2 SYDVKM. DNA for the CDR3: TGTGCCAGCAAGCGGGGAGGGGGCAGTAATAGGAATTCACCCCTCCACTTT. It codes for CASKRGGGSNRNSPLHF.

This clone was observed a few times. The DNA of the CDR3 is TGTGCCAGTAGTAGCGCCCAATACGGGGGTCAGCCCCAGCATTTT. It is translated as CASSSAQYGGQPQHF. The J gene is TRBJ1-5, the V gene TRBV19; D perhaps matches TRBD1 (5 bases). The CDR3 loop spans 15 amino acids. V lost 4 bases and J lost 6, with 16 bases in between. The germline V gene has CDR1 LNHDA and CDR2 SQIVND (reference sequence).

This clone was seen a handful of times. The chain links TRBV11-2 to TRBJ2-2, with 9 bases lining up with TRBD2. The CDR3 has 17 residues. CDR1 is SGHAT and CDR2 is FQNNGV in the germline V gene. V trimming: 3 bases; J trimming: 0 bases; junction bases outside the gene matches: 5. CDR3 DNA: TGTGCCAGCAGCTTGAGACTAGCGGTAACGAACACCGGGGAGCTGTTTTTT. This encodes CASSLRLAVTNTGELFF.

This chain joins TRBV11-1 and TRBJ1-1; no clear D gene. V lost 5 bases to trimming and J lost 1 base, with 11 bases between them. The germline gives CDR1 SGHAT, CDR2 FQDESV (reference sequence). This CDR3 comprises 14 residues. CDR3 in amino acids: CASSHNTGNTEAFF. CDR3 nucleotides: TGTGCCAGCAGCCATAATACTGGGAACACTGAAGCTTTCTTT.

The chain joins TRBV5-1 to TRBJ2-7, with 8 bases matching TRBD1. The ends lost 5 bases at V and 2 bases at J; junction bases unmatched: 12. The CDR3 contains 16 residues. Looked up from germline, CDR1 is SGHRS and CDR2 is YFSETQ. CDR3 bases: TGCGCCAGCAGTCTCTTGGGTGGGACAGGAACCTACGAGCAGTACTTC. It codes for CASSLLGGTGTYEQYF.

The genes are TRBV29-1 and TRBJ2-3; perhaps TRBD1 as D (6 bases). This CDR3 has 16 residues. Germline V gene sequence: CDR1 SQVTM, CDR2 ANQGSEA. The germline V and J ends were trimmed by 6 bases and 0 bases, with 19 bases remaining between them. In DNA form, the CDR3 reads TGCAGCGTGGGGGCAGGGGCAAGCCTAAGCACAGATACGCAGTATTTT. Residues: CSVGAGASLSTDTQYF.

The chain is built from TRBV6-6 and TRBJ1-1; D is undetermined. The CDR3 contains 12 residues. Germline loops: CDR1 MNHNY, CDR2 SVGAGI (reference sequence). V was pared by 7 bases and J by 8 bases, with 14 bases between. The CDR3 region has the DNA TGTGCCAGCATTGGGTACGGACTCGAAGCTTTCTTT. It codes for CASIGYGLEAFF.

As concerns this clone: The same CDR3 also results from other DNA sequences found in this sample. The V call is TRBV20-1, the J call TRBJ1-2; the match to TRBD1 covers 7 bases. The CDR3 covers 11 residues. Germline CDR1 reads DFQATT; CDR2 reads SNEGSKA (reference sequence). After removal of 6 bases from V and 8 bases from J, the junction contained 6 bases not matched to a gene. CDR3 nucleotide sequence: TGCAGTGCAAGACAGGGAAACGGCTACACCTTC. The encoded protein is CSARQGNGYTF.

This clone occurred a few times. The rearrangement uses TRBV9 and TRBJ2-3, with TRBD1 as a possible D gene (5 bases). The V gene lost 4 bases and the J gene lost 0 bases, with 12 bases spanning the gap. This CDR3 is built from 15 residues. CDR1 SGDLS and CDR2 YYNGEE come from the germline V gene. The DNA for the CDR3 is TGTGCCAGCAGCAACTGGGGCTCTAGCACAGATACGCAGTATTTT. It specifies CASSNWGSSTDTQYF.

In its sample, this clone was seen a few times. The J gene is TRBJ1-2, the V gene TRBV4-2, with D perhaps matching TRBD1 (5 bases). The CDR3 has 14 amino acids. V lost 1 base and J lost 4, with 10 bases in between. Germline V gene lookup returns CDR1 LGHNA and CDR2 YNFKEQ. The DNA of the CDR3 is TGTGCCAGCAGCCAAGGCCAGGGCGGCTATGGCTACACCTTC. Protein sequence: CASSQGQGGYGYTF.

The V gene is TRBV28, the J gene TRBJ2-7; D perhaps matches TRBD1 (6 bases). V was trimmed by 5 bases and J by 6 bases, leaving 14 bases between them. CDR1 MDHEN and CDR2 SYDVKM come from the germline V gene. The CDR3 is 13 amino acids. CDR3 bases: TGTGCCAGCAGTCCCCCGGTGGGGGCCGAGCAGTACTTC. Translation: CASSPPVGAEQYF.

Of note for this clone: Other nucleotide sequences in the sample specify the same CDR3. This chain connects TRBV9 to TRBJ1-4; 9 bases line up with TRBD1. The CDR3 consists of 15 residues. Losses at the gene ends were 5 bases for V and 4 bases for J; bases not matched to a gene: 6. Germline V gene data show CDR1 as SGDLS and CDR2 as YYNGEE. CDR3 region: CASSSRQGVNEKLFF. The DNA of the CDR3 is TGTGCCAGCAGTTCTCGACAGGGGGTTAATGAAAAACTGTTTTTT. The complete variable domain, with remaining parts taken from reference TRBV9 and TRBJ1-4, reads DSGVTQTPKHLITATGQRVTLRCSPRSGDLSVYWYQQSLDQGLQFLIQYYNGEERAKGNILERFSAQQFPDLHSELNLSSLELGDSALYFCASSSRQGVNEKLFFGSGTQLSVL.

CDR3 DNA sequence: TGTGCCAGCAGCATGTTAGGGGGGAGCTATGGCTACACCTTC. This codes for CASSMLGGSYGYTF. V is TRBV9 and J is TRBJ1-2, with D possibly matching TRBD1 (6 bases). Trimming removed 4 bases at V and 4 bases at J, with 14 bases between. Germline V gene lookup returns CDR1 SGDLS and CDR2 YYNGEE. This CDR3 has 14 amino acids. Complete variable domain (other parts from reference TRBV9 and TRBJ1-2): DSGVTQTPKHLITATGQRVTLRCSPRSGDLSVYWYQQSLDQGLQFLIQYYNGEERAKGNILERFSAQQFPDLHSELNLSSLELGDSALYFCASSMLGGSYGYTFGSGTRLTVV.

The V gene is TRBV7-2, the J gene TRBJ2-6; no clear D gene. V was pared by 4 bases and J by 0 bases, with 10 bases between. CDR3 size: 16 residues. CDR1 and CDR2 (germline): SGHTA, FQGNSA. CDR3 loop: CASSSGRYSGANVLTF. CDR3 DNA: TGTGCCAGCAGCTCTGGGCGCTACTCTGGGGCCAACGTCCTGACTTTC.

The chain employs TRBV29-1 and TRBJ2-1, with 11 nucleotides matching TRBD2. Germline V gene data show CDR1 as SQVTM and CDR2 as ANQGSEA. The CDR3 totals 14 residues. J lost 7 bases, V lost 7 bases, and 9 bases had no gene match. The CDR3 coding sequence is TGCAGCGGCCTGGGACTAGCGGTGGGGAATGAGCAGTTCTTC. It specifies CSGLGLAVGNEQFF.

The sample holds a few counts of this clone. The chain employs TRBV28 and TRBJ1-3; TRBD1 matches at 7 bases. This CDR3 spans 16 amino acids. Germline CDR1 and CDR2: MDHEN and SYDVKM. Trimming removed 6 bases from V and 0 bases from J; junction bases left unmatched: 8. This chain's CDR3 is CASSPFTGDSGNTIYF. In nucleotides, the CDR3 is TGTGCCAGCAGCCCCTTCACAGGGGACTCTGGAAACACCATATATTTT.

This clone was found once. The V gene is TRBV19, the J gene TRBJ2-7; 10 bases match TRBD1. The CDR3 is 13 amino acids. Per germline, CDR1 LNHDA and CDR2 SQIVND (reference sequence). Unmatched junction bases numbered 6, after V lost 8 bases and J lost 5 bases. CDR3 amino acids: CASWGQGYHEQYF. The CDR3, as DNA: TGTGCCAGTTGGGGACAGGGGTACCACGAGCAGTACTTC.

The chain has TRBV18 and TRBJ1-4, with D uncertain. Germline V CDR1 and CDR2: KGHSH, LQKENI. The CDR3 has 13 residues. V was pared by 1 base and J by 7 bases, with 7 bases between. CDR3 sequence (DNA): TGTGCCAGCTCACCACTCGAGGGTGAAAAACTGTTTTTT. It specifies CASSPLEGEKLFF.

This clone was counted only a few times. The chain employs TRBV19 and TRBJ2-2; 7 bases fit TRBD1. V was clipped by 5 bases and J by 7 bases; unmatched bases: 7. This CDR3 region has 14 residues. Germline CDR1 LNHDA, CDR2 SQIVND (reference sequence). CDR3 protein: CASSPTGIGGELFF. CDR3 coding DNA: TGTGCCAGTAGTCCGACAGGGATTGGCGGGGAGCTGTTTTTT.

As for this clone: A read error may explain this, as a much larger clone is one base away. At the DNA level, this CDR3 is encoded by other sequences in the same sample as well. This chain uses TRBV7-2 with TRBJ1-1, with TRBD1 matching over 7 bases. With V trimmed by 4 bases and J by 5 bases, 4 bases remained unmatched. CDR1 is SGHTA and CDR2 is FQGNSA in the germline V gene. The CDR3 consists of 13 residues. CDR3 in amino acids: CASSSQGNTEAFF. CDR3 coding DNA: TGTGCCAGCAGCTCACAGGGGAATACTGAAGCTTTCTTT.

J is TRBJ2-2 and V is TRBV5-4; the match to TRBD2 covers 14 bases. The V and J ends lost 6 bases and 4 bases, in that order; junction bases with no gene match: 5. Germline V gene data show CDR1 as SGHNT and CDR2 as YYREEE (reference sequence). This CDR3 region has 16 residues. CDR3 protein: CASTLGTSGSTGELFF. CDR3 DNA: TGTGCCAGCACCCTCGGGACTAGCGGGAGCACCGGGGAGCTGTTTTTT.

Points on this clone: Different DNA sequences within this sample yield the same CDR3. DNA of the CDR3: TGTGCCAGCAGTGAAGGTTACGAGCAGTACTTC. Amino acids: CASSEGYEQYF. The chain employs TRBV6-1 and TRBJ2-7; D uncertain. Between the trimmed V and J ends, which lost 1 base and 4 bases, there was a span of 2 bases. Germline V gene sequence: CDR1 MNHNS, CDR2 SASEGT. There are 11 residues in the CDR3.